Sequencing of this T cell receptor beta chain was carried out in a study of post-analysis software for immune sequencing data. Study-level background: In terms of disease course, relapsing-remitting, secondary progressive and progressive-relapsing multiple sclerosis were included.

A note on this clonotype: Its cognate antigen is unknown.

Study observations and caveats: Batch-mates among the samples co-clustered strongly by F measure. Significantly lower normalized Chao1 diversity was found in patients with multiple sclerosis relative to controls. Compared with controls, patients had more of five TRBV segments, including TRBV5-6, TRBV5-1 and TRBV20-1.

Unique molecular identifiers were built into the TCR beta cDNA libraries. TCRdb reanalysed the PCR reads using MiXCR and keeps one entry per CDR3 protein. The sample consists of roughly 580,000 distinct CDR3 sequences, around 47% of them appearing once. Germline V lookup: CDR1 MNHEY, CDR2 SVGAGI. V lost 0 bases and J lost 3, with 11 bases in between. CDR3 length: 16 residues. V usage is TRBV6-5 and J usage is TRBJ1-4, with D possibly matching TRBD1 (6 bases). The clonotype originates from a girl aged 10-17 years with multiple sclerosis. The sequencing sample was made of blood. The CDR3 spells CASSYSSGAANEKLFF. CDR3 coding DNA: TGTGCCAGCAGTTACTCGTCGGGGGCGGCTAATGAAAAACTGTTTTTT.